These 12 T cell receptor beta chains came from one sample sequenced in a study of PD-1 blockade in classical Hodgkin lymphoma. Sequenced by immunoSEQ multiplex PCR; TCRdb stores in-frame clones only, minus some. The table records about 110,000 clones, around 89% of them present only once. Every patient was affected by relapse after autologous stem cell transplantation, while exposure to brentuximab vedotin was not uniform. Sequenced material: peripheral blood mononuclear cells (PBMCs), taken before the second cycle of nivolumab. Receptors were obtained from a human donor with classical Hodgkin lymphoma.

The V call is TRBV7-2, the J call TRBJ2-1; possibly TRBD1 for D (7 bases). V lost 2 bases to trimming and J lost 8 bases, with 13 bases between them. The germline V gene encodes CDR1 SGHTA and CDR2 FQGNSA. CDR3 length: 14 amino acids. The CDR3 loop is CASSLTEGADEQFF. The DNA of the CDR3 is TGTGCCAGCAGCTTAACGGAGGGGGCAGATGAGCAGTTCTTC.

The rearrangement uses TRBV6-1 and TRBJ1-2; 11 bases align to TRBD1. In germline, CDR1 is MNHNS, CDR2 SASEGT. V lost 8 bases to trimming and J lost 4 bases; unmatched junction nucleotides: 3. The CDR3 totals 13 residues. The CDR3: CASLGQGVYGYTF. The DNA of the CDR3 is TGTGCCAGCTTGGGACAGGGGGTCTATGGCTACACCTTC.

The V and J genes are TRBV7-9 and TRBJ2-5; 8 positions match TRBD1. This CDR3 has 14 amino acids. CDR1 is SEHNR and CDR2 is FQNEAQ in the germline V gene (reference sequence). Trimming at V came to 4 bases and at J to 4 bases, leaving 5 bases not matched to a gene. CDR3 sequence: CASSSGQGGETQYF. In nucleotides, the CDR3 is TGTGCCAGCAGCTCCGGACAGGGAGGAGAGACCCAGTACTTC.

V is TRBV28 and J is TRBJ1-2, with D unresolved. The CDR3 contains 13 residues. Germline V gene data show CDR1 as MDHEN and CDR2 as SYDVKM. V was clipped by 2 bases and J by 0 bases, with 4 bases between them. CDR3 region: CASSLAANYGYTF. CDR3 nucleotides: TGTGCCAGCAGTTTAGCTGCTAACTATGGCTACACCTTC.

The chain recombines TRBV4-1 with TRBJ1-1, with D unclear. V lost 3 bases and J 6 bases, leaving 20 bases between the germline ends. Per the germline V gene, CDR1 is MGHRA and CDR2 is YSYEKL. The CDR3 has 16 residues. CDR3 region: CASSHLSSRKDAEAFF. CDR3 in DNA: TGCGCCAGCAGCCACCTCTCTAGTAGAAAGGACGCTGAAGCTTTCTTT.

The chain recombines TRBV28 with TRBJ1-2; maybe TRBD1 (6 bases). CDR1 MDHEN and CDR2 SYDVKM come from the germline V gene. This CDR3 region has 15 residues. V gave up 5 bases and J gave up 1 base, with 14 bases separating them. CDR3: CASSRWTDFNYGYTF. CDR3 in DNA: TGTGCCAGCAGTCGGTGGACAGACTTTAACTATGGCTACACCTTC.

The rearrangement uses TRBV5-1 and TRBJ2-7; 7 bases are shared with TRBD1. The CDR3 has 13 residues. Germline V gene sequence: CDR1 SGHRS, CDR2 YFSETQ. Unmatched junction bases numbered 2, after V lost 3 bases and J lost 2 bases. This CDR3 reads CASSWDSAYEQYF. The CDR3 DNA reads TGCGCCAGCAGCTGGGACAGCGCCTACGAGCAGTACTTC.

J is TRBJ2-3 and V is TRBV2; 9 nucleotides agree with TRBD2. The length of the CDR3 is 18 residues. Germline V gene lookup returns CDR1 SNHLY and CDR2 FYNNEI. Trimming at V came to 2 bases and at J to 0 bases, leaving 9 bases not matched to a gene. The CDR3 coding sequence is TGTGCCAGCAGTGAACTAGCGGGAATCCCTCTTAGCACAGATACGCAGTATTTT. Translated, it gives CASSELAGIPLSTDTQYF.

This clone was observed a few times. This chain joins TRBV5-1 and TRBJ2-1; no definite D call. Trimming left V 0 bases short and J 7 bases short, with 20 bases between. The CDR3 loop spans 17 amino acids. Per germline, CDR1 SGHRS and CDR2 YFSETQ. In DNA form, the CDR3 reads TGCGCCAGCAGCTTGGCCGGGTCCACAAAGGGATATAATGAGCAGTTCTTC. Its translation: CASSLAGSTKGYNEQFF.

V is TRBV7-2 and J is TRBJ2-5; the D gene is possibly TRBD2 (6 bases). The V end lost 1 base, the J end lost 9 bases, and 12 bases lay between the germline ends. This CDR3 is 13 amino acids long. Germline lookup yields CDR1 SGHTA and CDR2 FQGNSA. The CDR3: CASSLGREFPQYF. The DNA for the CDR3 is TGTGCCAGCAGCTTAGGACGGGAGTTCCCCCAGTACTTC.

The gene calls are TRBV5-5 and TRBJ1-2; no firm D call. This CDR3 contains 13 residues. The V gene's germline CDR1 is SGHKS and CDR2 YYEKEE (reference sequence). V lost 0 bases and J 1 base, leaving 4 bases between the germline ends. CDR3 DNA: TGTGCCAGCAGCTTGGGGGGTAACTATGGCTACACCTTC. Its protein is CASSLGGNYGYTF.

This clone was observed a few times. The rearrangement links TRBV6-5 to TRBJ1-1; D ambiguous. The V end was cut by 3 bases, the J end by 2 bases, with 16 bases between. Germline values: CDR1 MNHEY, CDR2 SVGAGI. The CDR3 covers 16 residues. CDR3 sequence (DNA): TGTGCCAGCAGTTATAGGCCTCCAGGAACCAACACTGAAGCTTTCTTT. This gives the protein CASSYRPPGTNTEAFF.